What follows describes a single TCR beta chain. These data come from a study of blood T cell repertoires in COVID-19. Across the whole study: Samples representing acute and convalescent COVID-19 were sourced from the United States, Italy and Spain. The cDNA or gDNA used as material had been derived from T cells, B-cell-depleted T cells, or PBMCs.

Germline CDR1 SGHVS, CDR2 FQNEAQ. This CDR3 spans 15 amino acids. V lost 1 base, J lost 5 bases, and 9 bases lay in between. In the original analysis: Estimates of nucleated cell counts were drawn from the amplification of reference gene primers. Profiling relied on immunoSEQ multiplex PCR, and the TCRdb table lists in-frame clones only, not all of them. The V and J calls and clone size were taken over from that table, and D and trimming were inferred from the DNA. The table has 300,000 to 400,000 clones, 70% to 90% seen once. The specimen sequenced was peripheral blood. The sequence derives from a human donor in a cohort sampled during active COVID-19. This chain connects TRBV7-8 to TRBJ1-6, with a possible D match to TRBD1 (6 bases). CDR3 protein: CASSLGHRDNSPLHF. The CDR3 coding sequence is TGTGCCAGCAGCTTAGGGCACAGGGATAATTCACCCCTCCACTTT. The full variable domain, in which reference TRBV7-8 and TRBJ1-6 provide the parts outside the CDR3, is GAGVSQSPRYKVAKRGQDVALRCDPISGHVSLFWYQQALGQGPEFLTYFQNEAQLDKSGLPSDRFFAERPEGSVSTLKIQRTQQEDSAVYLCASSLGHRDNSPLHFGNGTRLTVT.